This paragraph covers one TCR beta chain sequence. This sample is drawn from a study of CD8 T cells in Susac syndrome. Reverse transcription used roughly 0.45 to 1 ug RNA and random hexamers. TCRdb ran MiXCR on the immunoSEQ multiplex PCR reads and lists one entry per CDR3 protein. The table includes approximately 270,000 distinct CDR3 sequences, 80% to 95% detected once. Sequences were obtained from CD4+ T cells from PBMCs. This sequence was found in a human donor with multiple sclerosis.

The CDR3: CSARAQGNEQYF. Written as DNA, the CDR3 is TGCAGTGCTAGAGCACAGGGAAACGAGCAGTACTTC. The chain has TRBV20-1 and TRBJ2-7, with D possibly being TRBD1 (6 bases). The germline V gene has CDR1 DFQATT and CDR2 SNEGSKA (reference sequence). The CDR3 is made up of 12 amino acids. Trimming shortened V by 1 base and J by 5 bases, and 9 bases separated the two germline ends.